This T cell receptor beta chain is from a study of beta chain features in type 1 diabetes. Study-wide results and limits: TCRB CDR3 length was moderately but significantly reduced in all four CD4+ subsets of Type 1 diabetes patients. Type 1 diabetes patients showed fewer insertions and more deletions at VDJ junctions. A potential influence of HLA type upon TCRB rearrangement remained unresolved herein.

This CDR3 spans 15 amino acids. Germline V lookup: CDR1 MGHDK, CDR2 SYGVNS. With 8 bases clipped from V and 0 bases from J, the junction kept 8 bases outside the gene matches. This clone came up a few times. Its antigen remains unidentified. Every isolated RNA sample was fully reverse transcribed, so sequencing captured expressed TCRB transcripts. Assay used: immunoSEQ multiplex PCR; TCRdb lists only in-frame clones, some missing. The sample yields 500,000 to 850,000 clones, 11% to 15% seen once. Sequenced input: naive CD4+ T cells from blood. V is TRBV25-1 and J is TRBJ2-3; 7 positions match TRBD1. The clonotype was recovered from a man aged 18 to 29 with type 1 diabetes. The CDR3 nucleotides read TGTGCCAGCGTAAGGACAGGCGATAGCACAGATACGCAGTATTTT. The encoded protein is CASVRTGDSTDTQYF.